Following are 24 T cell receptor beta chains from one sample sequenced in a study of T-cell reconstitution after alpha-beta-depleted transplantation in children. Preparation of the TCRbeta library was carried out with unique molecular identifiers. In TCRdb, the PCR reads were re-called with MiXCR into one record per CDR3 protein. The sample holds about 110,000 distinct CDR3 sequences, 5.5% to 7% seen once. The sequencing used PBMCs, mostly from graft donor cells, collected 360 days after TCRalphabeta/CD19-depleted stem cell transplant. These TCRs come from a male patient aged 2-15 years who had a stem cell transplant for acute lymphoblastic leukemia, so the T cells may come from the graft donor.

This clonotype was observed a handful of times. The rearrangement joins TRBV6-1 to TRBJ2-3; 7 positions match TRBD2. Germline V gives CDR1 MNHNS, CDR2 SASEGT. V trimming: 6 bases; J trimming: 4 bases; junction bases outside the gene matches: 10. This CDR3 comprises 15 residues. The CDR3 DNA follows: TGTGCCAGCAGGAGCGGACCCACTAGCGCAGATACGCAGTATTTT. Its protein is CASRSGPTSADTQYF.

V gene TRBV5-5 combines with J gene TRBJ1-5; 9 bases fit TRBD1. CDR3 length equals 15 residues. Germline trimming cut 4 bases from V and 4 bases from J; bases unmatched to any gene: 6. Germline V gives CDR1 SGHKS, CDR2 YYEKEE (reference sequence). The CDR3 here is CASSVWTGANQPQHF. The DNA of the CDR3 is TGTGCCAGCAGCGTCTGGACAGGGGCTAATCAGCCCCAGCATTTT.

This clonotype was counted only a few times. The junction departs from germline at one end; a sequencing error may be responsible. The chain combines TRBV12-3 or TRBV12-4 with TRBJ2-3; 8 bases are a match to TRBD2. CDR3 length equals 16 residues. This CDR3 is CASSLATGGRTDTQYF. The CDR3 DNA reads TGTGCCAGCAGTCTAGCCACGGGGGGGCGGACAGATACGCAGTATTTT.

This clonotype was recorded a few times. The chain joins TRBV10-3 to TRBJ1-4; tentatively, D is TRBD1 (5 bases). V lost 0 bases, J lost 4 bases, and 12 bases lay in between. Germline V lookup: CDR1 ENHRY, CDR2 SYGVKD. CDR3 length equals 16 residues. The CDR3 DNA reads as TGTGCCATCAGTGAGTCTGGGGCGTCCCTTAATGAAAAACTGTTTTTT. Translated: CAISESGASLNEKLFF.

The chain carries TRBV28 and TRBJ2-2, with 7 bases aligning to TRBD2. This CDR3 contains 19 residues. Germline CDR1 and CDR2: MDHEN and SYDVKM. V lost 0 bases, J lost 7 bases, and 17 bases stayed unmatched. The CDR3 DNA reads as TGTGCCAGCAGTTTATGGGACCTGCCGGAGCGGGAAGGGAACGGGGAGCTGTTTTTT. Protein sequence: CASSLWDLPEREGNGELFF.

In its sample, this clonotype was seen a few times. The chain carries TRBV4-3 and TRBJ2-7, with 7 bases identical to TRBD1. The germline CDR1 and CDR2 sequences are LGHNA and YSLEER. Trimming took 0 bases from V and 4 from J; bases not matched to a gene: 12. This CDR3 is 17 amino acids long. CDR3 sequence (DNA): TGCGCCAGCAGCCAAGATCCGGGGACAGCCCTGAGGTACGAGCAGTACTTC. Its translation: CASSQDPGTALRYEQYF.

This clonotype appeared many times. The genes are TRBV10-3 and TRBJ2-7; D unresolved. From germline, CDR1 is ENHRY and CDR2 SYGVKD. V was cut by 7 bases and J by 6 bases, with 13 bases left in between. The CDR3 is 12 amino acids. This chain's CDR3 is CAIKPPGSEQYF. DNA of the CDR3: TGTGCCATCAAACCTCCCGGGTCCGAGCAGTACTTC.

This clonotype has ten or more counts. This chain connects TRBV4-3 to TRBJ2-2, with D hard to call. CDR1 is LGHNA, CDR2 YSLEER, per germline. Trimming pared 1 base from V and 6 bases from J, leaving 6 bases between. The CDR3 covers 13 residues. The CDR3 sequence: CASSQGNAGELFF. DNA for the CDR3: TGCGCCAGCAGCCAAGGAAACGCCGGGGAGCTGTTTTTT.

This clonotype came up many times. The gene calls are TRBV24-1 and TRBJ2-3; TRBD2 matches 7 bases. The V gene's germline CDR1 is KGHDR and CDR2 SFDVKD. CDR3 size: 17 residues. J gave up 3 bases and V 0 bases, and 8 bases lay outside the gene matches. CDR3 coding DNA: TGTGCCACCAGTGATTTGCACGGCGGGAGAAAAACAGATACGCAGTATTTT. Encoded protein: CATSDLHGGRKTDTQYF.

The chain joins TRBV6-2 or TRBV6-3 to TRBJ1-4; no clear D. V dropped 6 bases and J dropped 7 bases, with 21 bases sitting between them. The CDR3 runs to 16 residues. Germline CDR1 and CDR2: MNHEY and SVGEGT. CDR3 protein: CASRPSYVAEREKLFF. CDR3 coding DNA: TGTGCCAGCAGGCCAAGTTACGTGGCAGAGCGTGAAAAACTGTTTTTT.

The J gene is TRBJ2-1, the V gene TRBV27; D is unresolved. The CDR3 spans 15 residues. V shed 5 bases and J shed 4 bases, with 15 bases lying between them. Germline V gene sequence: CDR1 MNHEY, CDR2 SMNVEV (reference sequence). The CDR3 reads CASSPSAGPYNEQFF. CDR3 coding DNA: TGTGCCAGCAGTCCCTCGGCAGGCCCGTACAATGAGCAGTTCTTC.

This clonotype has at least ten counts. The V and J genes are TRBV7-9 and TRBJ2-7; TRBD1 aligns across 7 bases. V gave up 2 bases and J gave up 3 bases; unmatched junction bases: 4. This CDR3 is 14 amino acids long. The germline V gene has CDR1 SEHNR and CDR2 FQNEAQ (reference sequence). The chain's CDR3 is CASSLLRDSYEQYF. CDR3 bases: TGTGCCAGCAGCTTACTCCGGGACAGCTACGAGCAGTACTTC.

The sample holds many counts of this clonotype. V and J are TRBV20-1 and TRBJ1-1; D is undetermined. Germline V gene data show CDR1 as DFQATT and CDR2 as SNEGSKA (reference sequence). V dropped 1 base and J dropped 1 base, with 4 bases sitting between them. The CDR3 extends over 12 amino acids. The CDR3: CSARVENTEAFF. The CDR3 DNA follows: TGCAGTGCTAGAGTGGAGAACACTGAAGCTTTCTTT.

V and J are TRBV6-2 or TRBV6-3 and TRBJ2-4; the D gene is possibly TRBD2 (6 bases). V was cut by 4 bases and J by 10 bases, with 17 bases left in between. The CDR3 is made up of 14 amino acids. CDR1 is MNHEY and CDR2 is SVGEGT in the germline V gene. The CDR3: CASSSTSPAGIQYF. CDR3 DNA: TGTGCCAGCAGTTCCACTAGCCCTGCCGGTATTCAGTACTTC.

This clonotype was seen a few times. The V gene is TRBV24-1, the J gene TRBJ1-2; no reliable D call. Germline values: CDR1 KGHDR, CDR2 SFDVKD. There are 11 residues in the CDR3. Deletions cut 0 bases from V and 8 bases from J, with 3 bases between. The CDR3 DNA reads TGTGCCACCAGTGATTTGGGCGGCTACACCTTC. Its translation is CATSDLGGYTF.

This clonotype was detected ten times or more. V and J are TRBV28 and TRBJ1-5; D is ambiguous. V was pared by 5 bases and J by 1 base, with 15 bases between. There are 16 residues in the CDR3. Germline assignment: CDR1 MDHEN and CDR2 SYDVKM. The DNA of the CDR3 is TGTGCCAGCAGTCGCTTCGAGGGCTGGAGCAATCAGCCCCAGCATTTT. Protein: CASSRFEGWSNQPQHF.

This clonotype appeared many times. The CDR3 region is CASRPQGRTEAFF. CDR3 sequence (DNA): TGTGCCAGCAGGCCACAGGGGAGAACTGAAGCTTTCTTT. The rearrangement uses TRBV6-5 and TRBJ1-1, with TRBD1 matching over 7 bases. Germline assignment: CDR1 MNHEY and CDR2 SVGAGI. CDR3 length: 13 amino acids. With V trimmed by 6 bases and J by 5 bases, 6 bases remained unmatched.

There are many counts of this clonotype. In DNA, the CDR3 is TGTGCCAGCAGTTCCGAGACTAGGATGCAAGAGACCCAGTACTTC. Translating gives CASSSETRMQETQYF. V usage is TRBV28 and J usage is TRBJ2-5, with D tentatively TRBD2 (6 bases). The V and J ends lost 4 bases and 2 bases respectively, with 14 bases between them. The CDR3 loop spans 15 amino acids. Germline assignment: CDR1 MDHEN and CDR2 SYDVKM.

This clonotype was found many times. J is TRBJ2-5 and V is TRBV28, with no clear D. With 2 bases removed from V and 1 base from J, the gap between germline ends came to 5 bases. The CDR3 runs 13 residues. Germline lookup yields CDR1 MDHEN and CDR2 SYDVKM. CDR3 bases: TGTGCCAGCAGTTTAAACGGCCAAGAGACCCAGTACTTC. This encodes CASSLNGQETQYF.

The sample holds many counts of this clonotype. The chain joins TRBV5-1 to TRBJ2-7; D remains unclear. From germline, CDR1 is SGHRS and CDR2 YFSETQ. Trimming pared 0 bases from V and 4 bases from J, leaving 14 bases between. There are 15 residues in the CDR3. CDR3 sequence: CASSLETSSLYEQYF. The CDR3 bases are TGCGCCAGCAGCTTGGAGACCAGTTCCTTATACGAGCAGTACTTC.

This clonotype came up many times. The rearrangement joins TRBV10-3 to TRBJ2-7; D uncertain. The V and J ends lost 2 bases and 1 base respectively, with 12 bases between them. The CDR3 runs to 15 residues. From germline, CDR1 is ENHRY and CDR2 SYGVKD. The CDR3 nucleotides are TGTGCCATCAGTGAGCGTAAGGTCATATCCTACGAGCAGTACTTC. Amino acids: CAISERKVISYEQYF.

The rearrangement joins TRBV27 to TRBJ2-3; D remains unclear. Trimming took 5 bases from V and 0 from J, leaving 12 bases between them. The CDR3 runs to 15 residues. Germline loops: CDR1 MNHEY, CDR2 SMNVEV (reference sequence). Here the CDR3 reads CASSLRTASTDTQYF. The DNA of the CDR3 is TGTGCCAGCAGTCTAAGGACGGCTAGCACAGATACGCAGTATTTT.

This clonotype was seen ten or more times. The CDR3 loop is CASIERQGRTDTQYF. The DNA for the CDR3 is TGCGCCAGCATCGAGAGACAGGGGCGAACAGATACGCAGTATTTT. The chain links TRBV5-1 to TRBJ2-3, with 8 bases lining up with TRBD1. The CDR3 is 15 amino acids. The J segment lost 3 bases and the V segment lost 6 bases, leaving 9 bases of the junction unmatched. Germline CDR1 reads SGHRS; CDR2 reads YFSETQ. The full variable domain, rest sourced from reference TRBV5-1 and TRBJ2-3, is KAGVTQTPRYLIKTRGQQVTLSCSPISGHRSVSWYQQTPGQGLQFLFEYFSETQRNKGNFPGRFSGRQFSNSRSEMNVSTLELGDSALYLCASIERQGRTDTQYFGPGTRLTVL.

This clonotype occurred many times. The chain uses TRBV3-1 and TRBJ2-3; D may correspond to TRBD1 or TRBD2 (6 bases each). The V gene lost 0 bases and the J gene lost 2 bases, with 18 bases spanning the gap. Germline V gene lookup returns CDR1 LGHDT and CDR2 YNNKEL (reference sequence). The CDR3 loop spans 18 amino acids. CDR3 protein: CASSQERRTGDNTDTQYF. The CDR3 nucleotides are TGTGCCAGCAGCCAAGAGAGGCGGACGGGGGACAACACAGATACGCAGTATTTT.